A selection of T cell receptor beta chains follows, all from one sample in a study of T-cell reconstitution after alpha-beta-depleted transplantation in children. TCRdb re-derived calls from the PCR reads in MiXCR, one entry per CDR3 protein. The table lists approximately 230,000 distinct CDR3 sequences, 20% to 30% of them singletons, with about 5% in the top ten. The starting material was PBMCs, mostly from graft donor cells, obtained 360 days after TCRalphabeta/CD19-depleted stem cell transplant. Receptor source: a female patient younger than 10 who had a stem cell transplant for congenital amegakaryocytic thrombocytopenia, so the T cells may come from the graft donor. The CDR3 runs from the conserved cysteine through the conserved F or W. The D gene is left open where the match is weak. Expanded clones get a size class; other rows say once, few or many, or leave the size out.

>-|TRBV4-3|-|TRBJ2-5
TGCGCCAGCAGCCAAGTTCCGTACACAGAGACCCAGTACTTC
CASSQVPYTETQYF
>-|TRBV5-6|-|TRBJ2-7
TGTGCCAGCAGCTTGGTGGGACCCGGAGAGCAGTACTTC
CASSLVGPGEQYF
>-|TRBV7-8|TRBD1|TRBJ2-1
TGTGCCAGCAGCTATCGTGTTATCCGGGACAGGGGTTACAATGAGCAGTTCTTC
CASSYRVIRDRGYNEQFF
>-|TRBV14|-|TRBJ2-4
TGTGCCAGCAGCCAAACTTCCCTAGGAGGGGGCATTCAGTACTTC
CASSQTSLGGGIQYF
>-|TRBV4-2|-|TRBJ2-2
TGTGCCAGCAGCCACGCCCTAGAGTCTCCCCAGGCCAGGGAGCTGTTTTTT
CASSHALESPQARELFF
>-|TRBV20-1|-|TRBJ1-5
TGCAGTGCTTCCCGGAGCCCTAATCAGCCCCAGCATTTT
CSASRSPNQPQHF
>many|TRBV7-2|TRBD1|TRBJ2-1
TGTGCCAGCAGCTTAGGTTCTACAGGGGTAGACAATGAGCAGTTCTTC
CASSLGSTGVDNEQFF
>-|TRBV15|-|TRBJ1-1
TGTGCCACCAGCGCCCGGGGAGCTCTCAACACTGAAGCTTTCTTT
CATSARGALNTEAFF
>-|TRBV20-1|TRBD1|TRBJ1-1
TGCAGTGGCATCGGACAGGCGGGCACTGAAGCTTTCTTT
CSGIGQAGTEAFF
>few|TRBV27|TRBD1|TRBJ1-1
TGTGCCAGCGCAAATCGACAGGGATTGAACACTGAAGCTTTCTTT
CASANRQGLNTEAFF
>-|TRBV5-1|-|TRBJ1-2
TGCGCCAGCAGCCCCGGCAGGGCTGACCTTTATGGCTACACCTTC
CASSPGRADLYGYTF
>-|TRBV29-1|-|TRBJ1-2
TGCAGCGTGGAGACGGGGGTTGTTTATGGCTACACCTTC
CSVETGVVYGYTF
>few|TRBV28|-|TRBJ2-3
TGTGCCAGCAGTTCGCCCTCGGGGGATCAAGATACGCAGAATTTT
CASSSPSGDQDTQNF
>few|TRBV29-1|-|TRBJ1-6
TGCAGCGTTGAAGAGGGGGGGACCCTCCACTTT
CSVEEGGTLHF
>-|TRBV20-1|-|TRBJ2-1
TGCAGTGCTGAAGGGCGGACTGCGGGGTCGATCGACAATGAGCAGTTCTTC
CSAEGRTAGSIDNEQFF
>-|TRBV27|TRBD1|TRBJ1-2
TGTGCCAGCAGTTTATTGGGGACAGGTGGCTACACCTTC
CASSLLGTGGYTF
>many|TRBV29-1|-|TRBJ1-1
TGCAGCGCACCGAATCGGGAGAACACTGAAGCTTTCTTT
CSAPNRENTEAFF
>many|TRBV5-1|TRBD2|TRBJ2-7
TGCGCCAGCAGCGTACCGGGACTAGCGAACGAGCAGTACTTC
CASSVPGLANEQYF
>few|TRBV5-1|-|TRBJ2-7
TGCGCCAGCAGCTTGGCACCAGACTACGAGCAGTACTTC
CASSLAPDYEQYF
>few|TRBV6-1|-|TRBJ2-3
TGTGCCAGCAGACAAGCGGTACTGACAGATACGCAGTATTTT
CASRQAVLTDTQYF
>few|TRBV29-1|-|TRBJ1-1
TGCAGCGTCCAGGGTGGCACTGAAGCTTTCTTT
CSVQGGTEAFF
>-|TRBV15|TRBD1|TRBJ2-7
TGTGCCACCAGGGACCGACAGGGTTACGAGCAGTACTTC
CATRDRQGYEQYF
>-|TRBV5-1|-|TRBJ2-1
TGCGCCAGCAGCTTGGGGGAGGATGAGCAGTTCTTC
CASSLGEDEQFF
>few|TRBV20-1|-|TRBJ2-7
TGCAGTGCTAGAGTAGGAGGCGAGCAGTACTTC
CSARVGGEQYF
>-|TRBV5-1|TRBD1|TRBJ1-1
TGCGCCAGCAGCTTGACGGTGGTAGGGGGCGAAGCTTTCTTT
CASSLTVVGGEAFF
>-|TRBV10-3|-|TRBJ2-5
TGTGCCATCAGCCCGGACGACGCTTACACCCAGTACTTC
CAISPDDAYTQYF
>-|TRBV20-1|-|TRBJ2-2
TGCAGTGCTAAAGGCACTTCGAACACCGGGGAGCTGTTTTTT
CSAKGTSNTGELFF
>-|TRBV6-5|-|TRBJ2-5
TGTGCCAGCAGGCGGGTGGGTGAGACCCAGTACTTC
CASRRVGETQYF
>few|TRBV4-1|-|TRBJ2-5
TGCGCCAGCAGCGATTCTCTGGACTCAGGGATCAAAGAGACCCAGTACTTC
CASSDSLDSGIKETQYF
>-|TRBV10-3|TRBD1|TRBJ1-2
TGTGCCATCAGTGAGAACAGACAGGGAGCCTATGGCTACACCTTC
CAISENRQGAYGYTF
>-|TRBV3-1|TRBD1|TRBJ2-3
TGTGCCAGCAGCCCTAGACAGGGGCTCACAGATACGCAGTATTTT
CASSPRQGLTDTQYF
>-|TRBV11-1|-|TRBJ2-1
TGTGCCAGCAGGGGGGGTCGGGTCCAGGCGAATGAGCAGTTCTTC
CASRGGRVQANEQFF
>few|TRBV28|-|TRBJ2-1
TGTGCCAGCAGTGGACTCCCCCTTTCGGAGCAGTTCTTC
CASSGLPLSEQFF
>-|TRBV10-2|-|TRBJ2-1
TGCGCCAGCAGTGCCGGGTTCGATGAGCAGTTCTTC
CASSAGFDEQFF
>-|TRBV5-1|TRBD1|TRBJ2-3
TGCGCCAGCAGCCCCGGGACAGGGTTCGCAGATACGCAGTATTTT
CASSPGTGFADTQYF
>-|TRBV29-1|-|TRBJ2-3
TGCAGCGTGATCCAGGCTTCGGATACGCAGTATTTT
CSVIQASDTQYF
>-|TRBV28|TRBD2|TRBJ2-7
TGTGCCAGCAGTCTCTGGGAGGGTCCTTACGAGCAGTACTTC
CASSLWEGPYEQYF
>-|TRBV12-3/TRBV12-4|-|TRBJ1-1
TGTGCCAGCAGTCCACCCCGGGGGGCGCGAACTGAAGCTTTCTTT
CASSPPRGARTEAFF
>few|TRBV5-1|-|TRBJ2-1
TGCGCCAGCAGCTTGGCCTTGACAGGGACTAACAATGAGCAGTTCTTC
CASSLALTGTNNEQFF
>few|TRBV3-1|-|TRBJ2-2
TGTGCCAGCAGCCAAGGGGCTAGCCCGAGGACCGGGGAGCTGTTTTTT
CASSQGASPRTGELFF
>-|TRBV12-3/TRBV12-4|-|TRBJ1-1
TGTGCCAGCAGTTTAAGGGGGGGCCTCAGGATGAACACTGAAGCTTTCTTT
CASSLRGGLRMNTEAFF
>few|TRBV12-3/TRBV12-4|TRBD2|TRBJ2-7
TGTGCCAGCAGTTTAAGCGGGAAGCTACGGGGAGGGCAGTACTTC
CASSLSGKLRGGQYF
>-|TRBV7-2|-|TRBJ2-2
TGTGCCAGCAGCTTAGCGTTCGGGCAGGGCGGCACCGGGGAGCTGTTTTTT
CASSLAFGQGGTGELFF
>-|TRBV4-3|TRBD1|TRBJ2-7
TGCGCCAGCAGCCAAGATCATAGACAGGGTCCGTACTTC
CASSQDHRQGPYF
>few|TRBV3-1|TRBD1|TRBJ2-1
TGTGCCAGCAGCCAAGAGTTCGGACAGGGGTGGGGCAATGAGCAGTTCTTC
CASSQEFGQGWGNEQFF
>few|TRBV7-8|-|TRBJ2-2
TGTGCCAGCAGCACAGGCCGGGCCGGGGAGCTGTTTTTT
CASSTGRAGELFF
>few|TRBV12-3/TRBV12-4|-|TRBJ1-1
TGTGCCAGCAGAGCCGGTGGGAACACTGAAGCTTTCTTT
CASRAGGNTEAFF
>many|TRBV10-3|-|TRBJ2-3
TGTGCCATCAGTGAGACCCAGGGGCGGGATACGCAGTATTTT
CAISETQGRDTQYF